These 7 T cell receptor beta chains were sequenced from one sample in a study of CD8 T cells in Susac syndrome. Random hexamers primed reverse transcription of about 0.5 to 1 ug RNA. TCRdb itself ran the immunoSEQ multiplex PCR reads through MiXCR, one entry per CDR3 protein. This table holds about 250,000 distinct CDR3 sequences, 90% to 95% found once. Sequencing used CD4+ T cells from PBMCs. The receptor source for this set is a human donor with multiple sclerosis.

The chain combines TRBV28 with TRBJ2-1; D is unresolved. V shed 0 bases and J shed 0 bases, with 6 bases lying between them. Germline V lookup: CDR1 MDHEN, CDR2 SYDVKM. This CDR3 is 15 amino acids long. CDR3 coding DNA: TGTGCCAGCAGTTTATGGGGAAGCTCCTACAATGAGCAGTTCTTC. Its protein product is CASSLWGSSYNEQFF.

This chain links TRBV20-1 with TRBJ1-1; TRBD1 aligns across 8 bases. Germline CDR1 is DFQATT and CDR2 is SNEGSKA (reference sequence). This CDR3 comprises 14 residues. After removal of 5 bases from V and 4 bases from J, the junction contained 9 bases not matched to a gene. The CDR3 protein is CSAGGQGRGTEAFF. CDR3 nucleotides: TGCAGTGCTGGAGGACAGGGTAGGGGCACTGAAGCTTTCTTT.

V is TRBV4-1 and J is TRBJ2-3; a possible D gene is TRBD1 (6 bases). This CDR3 has 16 amino acids. V dropped 5 bases and J dropped 2 bases, with 17 bases sitting between them. Germline CDR1 reads MGHRA; CDR2 reads YSYEKL. This CDR3 is CASSEQGIPITDTQYF. The CDR3 DNA follows: TGCGCCAGCAGCGAACAGGGAATCCCTATCACAGATACGCAGTATTTT.

The chain joins TRBV12-3 or TRBV12-4 to TRBJ1-5; possible D gene TRBD1, 5 bases. CDR3 size: 14 residues. The ends were cut back, 5 bases at V and 3 bases at J, with 11 bases in the middle. The CDR3 DNA reads TGTGCCAGCAGTCGAGGGGCATACAATCAGCCCCAGCATTTT. It codes for CASSRGAYNQPQHF.

This chain links TRBV7-3 with TRBJ2-1; 7 bases fit TRBD2. CDR1 and CDR2 (germline): SGHTA, FQGTGA. The CDR3 is made up of 13 amino acids. V was clipped by 1 base and J by 9 bases; unmatched bases: 3. Here the CDR3 reads CASSLKSGGEQFF. CDR3 nucleotide sequence: TGTGCCAGCAGCTTAAAATCGGGGGGTGAGCAGTTCTTC.

The chain recombines TRBV9 with TRBJ1-3; possible D gene TRBD1, 5 bases. Trimming left V 5 bases short and J 0 bases short, with 12 bases between. The germline gives CDR1 SGDLS, CDR2 YYNGEE. This CDR3 spans 15 amino acids. The CDR3 nucleotides read TGTGCCAGCAGTTCTGGACACTTCTCTGGAAACACCATATATTTT. This translates into CASSSGHFSGNTIYF.

Only one count was recorded for this clonotype. The chain recombines TRBV19 with TRBJ1-5; D not resolved. The CDR3 has 12 amino acids. Germline V gives CDR1 LNHDA, CDR2 SQIVND (reference sequence). The V end lost 8 bases, the J end lost 4 bases, and 9 bases lay between the germline ends. The CDR3 is CASGYRNQPQHF. CDR3 DNA sequence: TGTGCCAGTGGATACCGAAATCAGCCCCAGCATTTT. Supplemented by reference TRBV19 and TRBJ1-5, the full variable domain reads DGGITQSPKYLFRKEGQNVTLSCEQNLNHDAMYWYRQDPGQGLRLIYYSQIVNDFQKGDIAEGYSVSREKKESFPLTVTSAQKNPTAFYLCASGYRNQPQHFGDGTRLSIL.